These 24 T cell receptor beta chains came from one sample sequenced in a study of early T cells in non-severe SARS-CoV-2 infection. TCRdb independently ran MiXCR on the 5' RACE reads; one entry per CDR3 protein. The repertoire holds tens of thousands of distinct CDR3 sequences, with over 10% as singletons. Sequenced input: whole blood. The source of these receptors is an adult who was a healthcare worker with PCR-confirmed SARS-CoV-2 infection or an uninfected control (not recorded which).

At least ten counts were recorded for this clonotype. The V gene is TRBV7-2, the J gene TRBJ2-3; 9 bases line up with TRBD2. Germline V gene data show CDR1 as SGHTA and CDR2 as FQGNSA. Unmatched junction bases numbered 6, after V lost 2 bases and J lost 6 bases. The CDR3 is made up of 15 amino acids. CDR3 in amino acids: CASSLLAGPGDTQYF. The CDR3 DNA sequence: TGTGCCAGCAGCTTACTAGCGGGGCCCGGGGATACGCAGTATTTT.

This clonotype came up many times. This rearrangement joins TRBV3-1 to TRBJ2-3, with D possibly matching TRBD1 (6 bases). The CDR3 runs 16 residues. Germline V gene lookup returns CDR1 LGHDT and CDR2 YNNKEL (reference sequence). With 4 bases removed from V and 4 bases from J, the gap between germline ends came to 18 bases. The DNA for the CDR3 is TGTGCCAGCAGCCCCAACAGGGAACTCGGGGCAGATACGCAGTATTTT. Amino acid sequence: CASSPNRELGADTQYF.

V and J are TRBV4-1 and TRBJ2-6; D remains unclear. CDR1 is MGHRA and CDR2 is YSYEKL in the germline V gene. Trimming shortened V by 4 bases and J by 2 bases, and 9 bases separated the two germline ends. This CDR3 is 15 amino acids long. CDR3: CASSLHGPGANVLTF. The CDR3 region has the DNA TGCGCCAGCAGCCTGCACGGACCTGGGGCCAACGTCCTGACTTTC.

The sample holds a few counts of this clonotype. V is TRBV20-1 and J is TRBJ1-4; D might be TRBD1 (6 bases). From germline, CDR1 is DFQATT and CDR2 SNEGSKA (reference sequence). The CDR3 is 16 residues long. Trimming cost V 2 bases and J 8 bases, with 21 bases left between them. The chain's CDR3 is CSARRPLGGRDEKLFF. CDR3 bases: TGCAGTGCTAGACGGCCCCTTGGGGGCAGGGACGAAAAACTGTTTTTT.

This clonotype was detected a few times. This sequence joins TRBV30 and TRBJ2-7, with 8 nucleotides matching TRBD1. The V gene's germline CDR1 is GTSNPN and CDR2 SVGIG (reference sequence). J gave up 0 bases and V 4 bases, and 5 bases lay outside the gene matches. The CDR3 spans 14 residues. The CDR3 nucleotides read TGTGCCTGGAAACGGACAGGGAGCTCCTACGAGCAGTACTTC. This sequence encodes CAWKRTGSSYEQYF.

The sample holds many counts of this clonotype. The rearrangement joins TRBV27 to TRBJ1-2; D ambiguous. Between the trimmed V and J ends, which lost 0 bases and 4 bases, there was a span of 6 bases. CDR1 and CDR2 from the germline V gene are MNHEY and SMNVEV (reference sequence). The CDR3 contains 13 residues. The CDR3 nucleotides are TGTGCCAGCAGTTTATCGACGGGCTATGGCTACACCTTC. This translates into CASSLSTGYGYTF.

CDR3 sequence: CASSSLRPQETQYF. The CDR3 DNA is TGTGCCAGCAGTTCGCTGCGGCCCCAAGAGACCCAGTACTTC. This chain uses TRBV6-2 or TRBV6-3 with TRBJ2-5; unclear D gene. Trimming took off 4 bases at V and 1 base at J, with 10 bases between the two ends. Germline CDR1 is MNHEY and CDR2 is SVGEGT. CDR3 length: 14 amino acids.

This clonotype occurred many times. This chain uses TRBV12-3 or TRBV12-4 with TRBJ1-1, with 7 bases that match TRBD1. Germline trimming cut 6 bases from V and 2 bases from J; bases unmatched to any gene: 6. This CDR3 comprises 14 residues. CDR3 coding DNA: TGTGCCAGCAGCCCGGGACAGACAAACACTGAAGCTTTCTTT. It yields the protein CASSPGQTNTEAFF.

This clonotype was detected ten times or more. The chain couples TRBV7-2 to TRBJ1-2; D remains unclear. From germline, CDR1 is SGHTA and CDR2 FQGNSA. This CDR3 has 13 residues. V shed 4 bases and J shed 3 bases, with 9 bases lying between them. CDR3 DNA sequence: TGTGCCAGCAGCTACAGCGGAGACTATGGCTACACCTTC. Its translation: CASSYSGDYGYTF.

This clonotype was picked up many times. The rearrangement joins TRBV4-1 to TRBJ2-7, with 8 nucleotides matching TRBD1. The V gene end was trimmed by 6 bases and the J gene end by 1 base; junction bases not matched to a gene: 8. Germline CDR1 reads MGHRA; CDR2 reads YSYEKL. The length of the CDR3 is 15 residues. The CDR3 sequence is CASSINRDRSYEQYF. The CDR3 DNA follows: TGCGCCAGCAGTATTAACCGGGACAGGTCCTACGAGCAGTACTTC.

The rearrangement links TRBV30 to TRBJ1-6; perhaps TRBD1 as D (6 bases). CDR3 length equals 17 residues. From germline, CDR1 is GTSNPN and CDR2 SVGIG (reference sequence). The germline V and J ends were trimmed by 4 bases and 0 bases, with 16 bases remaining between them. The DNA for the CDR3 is TGTGCCTGGACCAGGGTGGGGGCAGGCTCCTATAATTCACCCCTCCACTTT. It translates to CAWTRVGAGSYNSPLHF.

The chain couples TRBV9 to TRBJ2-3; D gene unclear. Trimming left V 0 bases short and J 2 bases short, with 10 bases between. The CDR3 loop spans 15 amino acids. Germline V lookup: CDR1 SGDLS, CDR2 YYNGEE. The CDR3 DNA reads TGTGCCAGCAGCGTAGGGCCAGTCCCCACAGATACGCAGTATTTT. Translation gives CASSVGPVPTDTQYF.

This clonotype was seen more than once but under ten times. CDR3 nucleotide sequence: TGTGCCAGCAGCTTAACTCTGCGCAGGGGCACAGATACGCAGTATTTT. It translates to CASSLTLRRGTDTQYF. The chain links TRBV7-9 to TRBJ2-3; D may be TRBD1 (5 bases). CDR3 length: 16 residues. Between the trimmed V and J ends, which lost 2 bases and 1 base, there was a span of 13 bases. Germline V lookup: CDR1 SEHNR, CDR2 FQNEAQ (reference sequence).

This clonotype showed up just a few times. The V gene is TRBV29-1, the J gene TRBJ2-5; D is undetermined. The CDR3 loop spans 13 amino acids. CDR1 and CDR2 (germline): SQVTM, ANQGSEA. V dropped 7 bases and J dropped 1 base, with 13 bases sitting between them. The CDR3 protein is CSASLDGQETQYF. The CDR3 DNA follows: TGCAGCGCATCTCTCGACGGCCAAGAGACCCAGTACTTC. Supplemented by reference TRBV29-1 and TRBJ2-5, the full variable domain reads SAVISQKPSRDICQRGTSLTIQCQVDSQVTMMFWYRQQPGQSLTLIATANQGSEATYESGFVIDKFPISRPNLTFSTLTVSNMSPEDSSIYLCSASLDGQETQYFGPGTRLLVL.

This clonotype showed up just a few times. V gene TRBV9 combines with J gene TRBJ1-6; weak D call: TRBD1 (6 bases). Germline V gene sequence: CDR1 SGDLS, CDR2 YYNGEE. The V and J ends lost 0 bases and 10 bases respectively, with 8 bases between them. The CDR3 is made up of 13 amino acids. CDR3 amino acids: CASSVGGASPLHF. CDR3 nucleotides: TGTGCCAGCAGCGTAGGGGGGGCGTCACCCCTCCACTTT.

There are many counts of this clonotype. CDR3 region: CASSQGQGYQETQYF. As DNA, the CDR3 is TGCGCCAGCAGCCAAGGACAGGGGTACCAAGAGACCCAGTACTTC. The V call is TRBV4-1, the J call TRBJ2-5, with 8 bases that match TRBD1. The CDR3 has 15 residues. With 1 base clipped from V and 0 bases from J, the junction kept 1 base outside the gene matches. Germline V gene data show CDR1 as MGHRA and CDR2 as YSYEKL.

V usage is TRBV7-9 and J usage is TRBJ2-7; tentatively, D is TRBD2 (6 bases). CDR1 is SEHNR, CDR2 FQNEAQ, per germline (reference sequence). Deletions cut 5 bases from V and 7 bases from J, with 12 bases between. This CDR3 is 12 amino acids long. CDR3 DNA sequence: TGTGCCAGCAGCCCCCTTCGGGGGGAGCAGTACTTC. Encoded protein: CASSPLRGEQYF.

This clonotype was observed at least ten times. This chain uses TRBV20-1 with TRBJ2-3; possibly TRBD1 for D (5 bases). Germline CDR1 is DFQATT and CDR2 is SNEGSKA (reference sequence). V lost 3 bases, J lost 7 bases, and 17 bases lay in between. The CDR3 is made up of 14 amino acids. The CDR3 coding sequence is TGCAGTGCTAGGCCCCAGGGTGGCCTTAATACGCAGTATTTT. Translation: CSARPQGGLNTQYF.

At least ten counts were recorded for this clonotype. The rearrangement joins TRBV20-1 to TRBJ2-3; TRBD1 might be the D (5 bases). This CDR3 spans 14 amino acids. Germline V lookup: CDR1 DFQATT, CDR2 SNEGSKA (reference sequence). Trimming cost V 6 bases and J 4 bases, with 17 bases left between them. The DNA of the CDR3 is TGCAGTGCCCTCGCCCAGACAGTTTCAGATACGCAGTATTTT. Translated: CSALAQTVSDTQYF.

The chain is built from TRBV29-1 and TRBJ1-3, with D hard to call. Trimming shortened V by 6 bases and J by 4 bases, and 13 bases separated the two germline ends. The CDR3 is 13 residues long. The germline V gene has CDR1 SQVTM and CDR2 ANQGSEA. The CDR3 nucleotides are TGCAGCGTCCAAGACATGAGGGGAAACACCATATATTTT. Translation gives CSVQDMRGNTIYF.

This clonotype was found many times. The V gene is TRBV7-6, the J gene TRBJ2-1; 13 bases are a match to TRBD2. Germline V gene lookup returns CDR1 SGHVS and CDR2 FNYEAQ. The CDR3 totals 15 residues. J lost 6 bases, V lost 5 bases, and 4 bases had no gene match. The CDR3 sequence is CASSPRTSGGNEQFF. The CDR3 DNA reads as TGTGCCAGCAGCCCGCGGACTAGCGGGGGCAATGAGCAGTTCTTC.

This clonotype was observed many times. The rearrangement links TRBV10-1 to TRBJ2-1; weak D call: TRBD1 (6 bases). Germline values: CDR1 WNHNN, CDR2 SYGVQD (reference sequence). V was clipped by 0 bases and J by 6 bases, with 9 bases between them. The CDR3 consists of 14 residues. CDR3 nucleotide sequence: TGCGCCAGCAGTGAGTCGGGGGACACCAATGAGCAGTTCTTC. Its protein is CASSESGDTNEQFF.

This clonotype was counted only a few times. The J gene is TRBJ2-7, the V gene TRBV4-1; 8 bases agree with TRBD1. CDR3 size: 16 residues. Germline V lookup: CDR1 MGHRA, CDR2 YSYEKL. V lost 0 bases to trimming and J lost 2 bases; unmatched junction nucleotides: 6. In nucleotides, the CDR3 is TGCGCCAGCAGCCAAGATGGGCAGGGGGCCCCCTACGAGCAGTACTTC. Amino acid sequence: CASSQDGQGAPYEQYF.

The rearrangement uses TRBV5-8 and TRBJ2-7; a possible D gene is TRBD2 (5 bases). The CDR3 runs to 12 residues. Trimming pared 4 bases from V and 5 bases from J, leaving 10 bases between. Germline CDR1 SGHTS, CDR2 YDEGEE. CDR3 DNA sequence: TGTGCCAGCAGCCCCCACGGGGACGAGCAGTACTTC. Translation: CASSPHGDEQYF.